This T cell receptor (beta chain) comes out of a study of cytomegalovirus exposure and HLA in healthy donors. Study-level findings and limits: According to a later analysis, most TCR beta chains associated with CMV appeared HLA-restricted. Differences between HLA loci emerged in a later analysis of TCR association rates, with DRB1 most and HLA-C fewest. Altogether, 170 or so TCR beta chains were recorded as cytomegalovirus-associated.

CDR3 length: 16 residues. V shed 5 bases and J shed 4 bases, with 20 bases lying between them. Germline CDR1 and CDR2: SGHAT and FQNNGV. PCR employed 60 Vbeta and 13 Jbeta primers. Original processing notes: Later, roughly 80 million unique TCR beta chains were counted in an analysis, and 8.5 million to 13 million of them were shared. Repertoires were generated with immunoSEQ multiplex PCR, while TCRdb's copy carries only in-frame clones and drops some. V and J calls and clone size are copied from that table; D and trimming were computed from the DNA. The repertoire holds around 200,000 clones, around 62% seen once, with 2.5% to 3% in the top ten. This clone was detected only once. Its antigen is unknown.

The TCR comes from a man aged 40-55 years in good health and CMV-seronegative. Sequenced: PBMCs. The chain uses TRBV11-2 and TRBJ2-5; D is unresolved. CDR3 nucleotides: TGTGCCAGCAGCGCGGCCCGAACCTCGGTGGGAGAGACCCAGTACTTC. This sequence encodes CASSAARTSVGETQYF. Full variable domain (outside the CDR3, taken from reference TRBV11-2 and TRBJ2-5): EAGVAQSPRYKIIEKRQSVAFWCNPISGHATLYWYQQILGQGPKLLIQFQNNGVVDDSQLPKDRFSAERLKGVDSTLKIQPAKLEDSAVYLCASSAARTSVGETQYFGPGTRLLVL.